What follows are 16 T cell receptor beta chains derived from one specimen sequenced in a study of blood T cell repertoires in COVID-19. TCRdb keeps only in-frame clones here, not all; method: immunoSEQ multiplex PCR. The repertoire holds roughly 380,000 clones, with less than 90% as singletons. What was sequenced was PBMCs or T cells enriched from blood (not recorded which). These receptors were taken from a woman aged 30 to 39 who had recovered from COVID-19.

The chain is built from TRBV2 and TRBJ2-1; TRBD2 matches 13 bases. This CDR3 spans 17 amino acids. Germline CDR1 and CDR2: SNHLY and FYNNEI. With 5 bases clipped from V and 7 bases from J, the junction kept 11 bases outside the gene matches. The CDR3 coding sequence is TGTGCCAGCAGTTTTAATGAGGGACTAGCGGGGCCAAATGAGCAGTTCTTC. It encodes CASSFNEGLAGPNEQFF. The variable domain in full, completed from reference TRBV2 and TRBJ2-1, reads EPEVTQTPSHQVTQMGQEVILRCVPISNHLYFYWYRQILGQKVEFLVSFYNNEISEKSEIFDDQFSVERPDGSNFTLKIRSTKLEDSAMYFCASSFNEGLAGPNEQFFGPGTRLTVL.

The chain joins TRBV7-3 to TRBJ2-3; D is possibly TRBD1 (5 bases). The germline V gene has CDR1 SGHTA and CDR2 FQGTGA. The CDR3 has 15 amino acids. V was pared by 2 bases and J by 5 bases, with 14 bases between. CDR3 nucleotides: TGTGCCAGCAGCTTAGCCAGGGATAGTGGAGATACGCAGTATTTT. Translation: CASSLARDSGDTQYF.

The chain has TRBV4-1 and TRBJ2-3; D might be TRBD2 (6 bases). This CDR3 has 15 residues. V lost 2 bases and J 4 bases, leaving 13 bases between the germline ends. Germline V gene sequence: CDR1 MGHRA, CDR2 YSYEKL. Here the CDR3 reads CASSQLVGDSDTQYF. The CDR3 nucleotides are TGCGCCAGCAGCCAATTAGTGGGGGACTCAGATACGCAGTATTTT.

The chain recombines TRBV10-3 with TRBJ1-6; maybe TRBD1 (5 bases). The germline V gene has CDR1 ENHRY and CDR2 SYGVKD. With 3 bases removed from V and 8 bases from J, the gap between germline ends came to 11 bases. There are 14 residues in the CDR3. Here the CDR3 reads CAISDIGRDSPLHF. The CDR3 nucleotides are TGTGCCATCAGTGATATAGGCAGGGATTCACCCCTCCACTTT.

V usage is TRBV28 and J usage is TRBJ1-5; D not resolved. V was shortened by 1 base and J by 2 bases, with 9 bases between the two germline ends. CDR3 length equals 15 residues. In germline, CDR1 is MDHEN, CDR2 SYDVKM. The DNA of the CDR3 is TGTGCCAGCAGTTTATCATCTTCGGGCAATCAGCCCCAGCATTTT. This codes for CASSLSSSGNQPQHF. Supplemented by reference TRBV28 and TRBJ1-5, the full variable domain reads DVKVTQSSRYLVKRTGEKVFLECVQDMDHENMFWYRQDPGLGLRLIYFSYDVKMKEKGDIPEGYSVSREKKERFSLILESASTNQTSMYLCASSLSSSGNQPQHFGDGTRLSIL.

The chain uses TRBV19 and TRBJ1-2; D may be TRBD1 (5 bases). V was pared by 7 bases and J by 5 bases, with 11 bases between. The V gene's germline CDR1 is LNHDA and CDR2 SQIVND (reference sequence). The CDR3 sequence is 12 residues long. The CDR3 reads CASTIQGYGYTF. The CDR3 DNA reads as TGTGCCAGTACAATTCAGGGTTATGGCTACACCTTC.

The rearrangement joins TRBV5-1 to TRBJ1-2; D possibly corresponds to TRBD1 (6 bases). Germline-derived CDR1 and CDR2 are SGHRS and YFSETQ. The CDR3 totals 14 residues. V was pared by 0 bases and J by 6 bases, with 12 bases between. This chain's CDR3 is CASSLDREGNGYTF. The CDR3 DNA sequence: TGCGCCAGCAGCTTGGACAGGGAGGGGAATGGCTACACCTTC.

The gene calls are TRBV5-4 and TRBJ2-3; TRBD1 is a possible D gene (7 bases). The germline V and J ends were trimmed by 0 bases and 8 bases, with 19 bases remaining between them. The CDR3 loop spans 16 amino acids. Germline CDR1 reads SGHNT; CDR2 reads YYREEE (reference sequence). The CDR3 is CASSLVRDRGSGTQYF. CDR3 sequence (DNA): TGTGCCAGCAGCTTGGTTCGGGACAGAGGTAGCGGTACGCAGTATTTT. The whole variable domain, filled in from reference TRBV5-4 and TRBJ2-3, reads ETGVTQSPTHLIKTRGQQVTLRCSSQSGHNTVSWYQQALGQGPQFIFQYYREEENGRGNFPPRFSGLQFPNYSSELNVNALELDDSALYLCASSLVRDRGSGTQYFGPGTRLTVL.

This clone occurred once. V and J are TRBV7-2 and TRBJ2-7, with 9 positions matching TRBD2. Germline V gene sequence: CDR1 SGHTA, CDR2 FQGNSA. This CDR3 spans 17 amino acids. V shed 5 bases, J shed 4 bases, and the junction held 15 bases outside the gene matches. CDR3 sequence reads: CASSPPFSGGPRYEQYF. The DNA for the CDR3 is TGTGCCAGCAGCCCGCCCTTTAGCGGGGGCCCTAGATACGAGCAGTACTTC.

The genes are TRBV9 and TRBJ1-6; 11 positions match TRBD1. The CDR3 totals 15 residues. V lost 4 bases, J lost 6 bases, and 3 bases stayed unmatched. Looked up from germline, CDR1 is SGDLS and CDR2 is YYNGEE. The CDR3 nucleotides are TGTGCCAGCAGCCCGGACAGGGGGCCTAATTCACCCCTCCACTTT. The encoded protein is CASSPDRGPNSPLHF.

The chain uses TRBV28 and TRBJ1-5; the match to TRBD1 covers 8 bases. CDR1 is MDHEN, CDR2 SYDVKM, per germline. The CDR3 is 15 residues long. J gave up 2 bases and V 3 bases, and 3 bases lay outside the gene matches. As DNA, the CDR3 is TGTGCCAGCAGTTTGACAGGGGTGGGCAATCAGCCCCAGCATTTT. Encoded protein: CASSLTGVGNQPQHF. Based on the CDR3 plus reference TRBV28 and TRBJ1-5, the full variable domain is DVKVTQSSRYLVKRTGEKVFLECVQDMDHENMFWYRQDPGLGLRLIYFSYDVKMKEKGDIPEGYSVSREKKERFSLILESASTNQTSMYLCASSLTGVGNQPQHFGDGTRLSIL.

Only a few counts were recorded for this clone. V and J are TRBV5-1 and TRBJ1-4; D remains unclear. The CDR3 runs 13 residues. CDR1 and CDR2 (germline): SGHRS, YFSETQ. V gave up 0 bases and J gave up 12 bases, with 12 bases separating them. CDR3 residues: CASSLGGEGELFF. The CDR3, as DNA: TGCGCCAGCAGCTTGGGTGGAGAGGGAGAACTGTTTTTT.

About this clone: This CDR3 is also generated by other DNA sequences in the sample. The chain uses TRBV27 and TRBJ2-3; 7 bases match TRBD2. Germline loops: CDR1 MNHEY, CDR2 SMNVEV (reference sequence). This CDR3 is 15 amino acids long. V gave up 2 bases and J gave up 0 bases; unmatched junction bases: 2. The CDR3 bases are TGTGCCAGCAGTTTACTAGCGGCTAGCACAGATACGCAGTATTTT. Its protein product is CASSLLAASTDTQYF.

The rearrangement links TRBV18 to TRBJ1-1; D remains ambiguous. Germline values: CDR1 KGHSH, CDR2 LQKENI. V was clipped by 4 bases and J by 1 base, with 4 bases between them. The length of the CDR3 is 12 residues. The CDR3 loop is CASSRQNTEAFF. The DNA of the CDR3 is TGTGCCAGCTCACGGCAGAACACTGAAGCTTTCTTT.

V gene TRBV18 combines with J gene TRBJ1-1; D gene ambiguous. The V end was cut by 5 bases, the J end by 2 bases, with 3 bases between. The CDR3 covers 11 residues. Germline assignment: CDR1 KGHSH and CDR2 LQKENI. CDR3: CASSINTEAFF. The DNA for the CDR3 is TGTGCCAGCTCAATAAACACTGAAGCTTTCTTT.

The chain links TRBV7-2 to TRBJ1-1; possibly TRBD1 for D (5 bases). CDR1 is SGHTA, CDR2 FQGNSA, per germline. V was clipped by 2 bases and J by 4 bases, with 14 bases between them. CDR3 length equals 15 residues. CDR3 DNA: TGTGCCAGCAGCTTAAGGGCAGGGAGGGTCACTGAAGCTTTCTTT. Residues: CASSLRAGRVTEAFF.